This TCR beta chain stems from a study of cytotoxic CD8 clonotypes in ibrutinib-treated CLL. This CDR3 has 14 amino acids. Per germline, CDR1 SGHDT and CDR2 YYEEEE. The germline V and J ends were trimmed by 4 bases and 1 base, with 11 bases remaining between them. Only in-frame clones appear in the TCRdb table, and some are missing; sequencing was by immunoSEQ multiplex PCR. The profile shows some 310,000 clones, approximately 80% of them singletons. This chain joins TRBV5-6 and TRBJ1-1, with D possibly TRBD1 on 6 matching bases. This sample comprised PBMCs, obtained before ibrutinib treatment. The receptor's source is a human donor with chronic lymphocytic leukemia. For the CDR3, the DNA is TGTGCCAGCAGCGAGGGACACCGGAACACTGAAGCTTTCTTT. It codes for CASSEGHRNTEAFF.